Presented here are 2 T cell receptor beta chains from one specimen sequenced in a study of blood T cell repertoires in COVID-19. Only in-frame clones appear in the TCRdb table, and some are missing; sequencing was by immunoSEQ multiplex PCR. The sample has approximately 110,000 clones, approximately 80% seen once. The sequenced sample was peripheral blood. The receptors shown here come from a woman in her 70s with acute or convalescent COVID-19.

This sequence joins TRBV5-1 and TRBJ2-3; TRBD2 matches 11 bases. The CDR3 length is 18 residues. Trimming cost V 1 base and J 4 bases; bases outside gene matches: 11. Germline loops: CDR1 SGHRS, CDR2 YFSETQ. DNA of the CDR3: TGCGCCAGCAGCTTGTGGGTGACTAGCGGGAATCGTGCAGATACGCAGTATTTT. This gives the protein CASSLWVTSGNRADTQYF.

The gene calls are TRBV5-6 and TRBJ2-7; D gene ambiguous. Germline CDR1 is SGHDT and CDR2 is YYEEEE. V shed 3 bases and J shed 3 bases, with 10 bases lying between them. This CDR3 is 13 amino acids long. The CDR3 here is CASSSATVYEQYF. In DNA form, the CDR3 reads TGTGCCAGCAGCTCCGCTACAGTCTACGAGCAGTACTTC.